The rows below give T cell receptor beta chains drawn from one sample of a study of T cells in Graves' hyperthyroidism and ophthalmopathy. One entry per CDR3 protein, called by TCRdb with MiXCR from the multiplex PCR reads. The sample has about 740,000 distinct CDR3 sequences, approximately 15% seen once. The specimen was blood. Source of these receptors: a woman aged 18-29 years with Graves' hyperthyroidism. Each CDR3 is given with its conserved first and last residue. A D gene is named only where the DNA matches it firmly. Clone size is stated in some rows and not others, as once, few, many or a class when expanded.

J gene	CDR3 length	D gene	V gene	clone size	CDR3 DNA	CDR3 protein
TRBJ2-3	12	.	TRBV20-1	many	TGCAGTGCTAGTACGTCCCCAGATACGCAGTATTTT	CSASTSPDTQYF
TRBJ2-3	13	TRBD2	TRBV20-1	.	TGCAGTGCCCCAGCGGGAGCGGGAGATACGCAGTATTTT	CSAPAGAGDTQYF
TRBJ1-2	15	.	TRBV12-3/TRBV12-4	few	TGTGCCAGCAGTCCCTCAGAGACCCTCCTCTATGGCTACACCTTC	CASSPSETLLYGYTF
TRBJ1-2	14	TRBD1	TRBV6-1	many	TGTGCCAGCAGGAGGACAGGGGGCGACTATGGCTACACCTTC	CASRRTGGDYGYTF
TRBJ2-7	16	.	TRBV19	few	TGTGCCAGTAGTATAGGATCCGGACAAGGGCCCTACGAGCAGTACTTC	CASSIGSGQGPYEQYF
TRBJ2-1	16	.	TRBV3-1	few	TGTGCCAGCAGCCGGGATACTAGCATTACCTACAATGAGCAGTTCTTC	CASSRDTSITYNEQFF
TRBJ1-2	20	.	TRBV12-3/TRBV12-4	many	TGTGCCAGCAGTTTATGGTGGGGGGGCGCGGGGTACGACCCTTTGAATGGCTACACCTTC	CASSLWWGGAGYDPLNGYTF
TRBJ2-3	16	TRBD1	TRBV5-1	few	TGCGCCAGCAGCGCCTGGGACAGGGGGTCCACAGATACGCAGTATTTT	CASSAWDRGSTDTQYF
TRBJ1-1	13	.	TRBV20-1	many	TGCAGTGCAGCCTTGGACAGCTTTTCTGAAGCTTTCTTT	CSAALDSFSEAFF
TRBJ2-2	16	TRBD1	TRBV18	many	TGTGCCAGCTCACCCGACAGGGGGCTGGGCACCGGGGAGCTGTTTTTT	CASSPDRGLGTGELFF
TRBJ2-5	17	TRBD2	TRBV7-9	.	TGTGCCAGCAGCTCTGGGACTAGCGGGAGTGGGCGGGAGACCCAGTACTTC	CASSSGTSGSGRETQYF
TRBJ1-1	14	.	TRBV6-1	many	TGTGCCAGCATCTTTGGGATATCGAACACTGAAGCTTTCTTT	CASIFGISNTEAFF
TRBJ2-7	17	.	TRBV27	few	TGTGCCAGCAGGGCGGACAGTAGCGCCCAGGGGCTTTACGAGCAGTACTTC	CASRADSSAQGLYEQYF
TRBJ2-1	12	.	TRBV7-9	.	TGTGCCAGCAGCTTAGCGTTACGGGAGCAGTTCTTC	CASSLALREQFF
TRBJ2-1	18	TRBD2	TRBV2	.	TGTGCCAGCAGTACCGGGACTAGCGGGAGGGGCTCCTACAATGAGCAGTTCTTC	CASSTGTSGRGSYNEQFF
TRBJ2-2	14	.	TRBV27	many	TGTGCCAGCAGTTCCTTTCCGAACACCGGGGAGCTGTTTTTT	CASSSFPNTGELFF
TRBJ1-1	12	.	TRBV6-1	many	TGTGCCAGCAGTTCAGGGCCCACTGAAGCTTTCTTT	CASSSGPTEAFF
TRBJ2-6	16	.	TRBV19	.	TGTGCCAGTAGTATTTGGGGGGATTCTGGGGCCAACGTCCTGACTTTC	CASSIWGDSGANVLTF
TRBJ2-7	15	.	TRBV9	few	TGTGCCAGCAGCGTAGACGGGACCCCACACTACGAGCAGTACTTC	CASSVDGTPHYEQYF
TRBJ1-5	15	.	TRBV19	few	TGTGCCAGTAGCACTCCGGCGGGCTTTCTTCAGCCCCAGCATTTT	CASSTPAGFLQPQHF
TRBJ2-5	13	.	TRBV11-3	many	TGTGCCAGCAGCTTATCGCTCCAAGAGACCCAGTACTTC	CASSLSLQETQYF
TRBJ1-6	18	.	TRBV6-9	few	TGTGCCAGCAGTTACAGGGGTTTAGGGGGTTCCTATAATTCACCCCTCCACTTT	CASSYRGLGGSYNSPLHF
TRBJ2-2	14	.	TRBV11-2	.	TGTGCCAGCAGCCCGATCAGGGGAACCGGGGAGCTGTTTTTT	CASSPIRGTGELFF
TRBJ2-3	13	.	TRBV18	many	TGTGCCAGCTCACCGGCTAGTGAAGATACGCAGTATTTT	CASSPASEDTQYF
TRBJ1-5	15	TRBD1	TRBV28	many	TGTGCCAGCAGTTTGGAGGGACAGGGTTCCCAGCCCCAGCATTTT	CASSLEGQGSQPQHF
TRBJ1-4	14	.	TRBV7-2	.	TGTGCCAGCAGACCACGCCCCGGGGGGATAGAACTGTTTTTT	CASRPRPGGIELFF
TRBJ2-2	16	.	TRBV6-2/TRBV6-3	.	TGTGCCAGCAGTTCACGACGGGCCCAGTCCACCGGGGAGCTGTTTTTT	CASSSRRAQSTGELFF
TRBJ1-5	16	.	TRBV12-3/TRBV12-4	few	TGTGCCAGCAGTTTAGCCGTTCGGGTTCCCCCACAGCCCCAGCATTTT	CASSLAVRVPPQPQHF
TRBJ2-5	13	.	TRBV18	many	TGTGCCAGCTCACTTCAGTACCAAGAGACCCAGTACTTC	CASSLQYQETQYF
TRBJ2-7	13	.	TRBV7-9	few	TGTGCCAGCAGCTTGGCGAGTACCTACGAGCAGTACTTC	CASSLASTYEQYF
TRBJ1-1	16	.	TRBV12-5	many	TGTGCTAGTGGTTTGGCGACCGGGACCGCTAACACTGAAGCTTTCTTT	CASGLATGTANTEAFF
TRBJ1-1	14	.	TRBV6-1	many	TGTGCCAGCATCCGAGACAGGCTGAACACTGAAGCTTTCTTT	CASIRDRLNTEAFF
TRBJ2-3	14	.	TRBV7-2	many	TGTGCCAGCAGCTTAGGTTTAGTAACAGATACGCAGTATTTT	CASSLGLVTDTQYF
TRBJ2-7	13	TRBD2	TRBV25-1	.	TGTGCCAGCAGTGACGGGGGGAGATACGAGCAGTACTTC	CASSDGGRYEQYF
TRBJ2-7	13	.	TRBV20-1	once	TGCAGTGGGTCCCCCACGGGGCCCTACGAGCAGTACTTC	CSGSPTGPYEQYF
TRBJ2-7	13	TRBD1	TRBV30	many	TGTGCCTGGAGTGTACAGGGGCCGGACGCAGAGTACTTC	CAWSVQGPDAEYF
TRBJ1-3	16	.	TRBV28	many	TGTGCCAGCAGTTTGCTATCGACTGTTTCTGGAAACACCATATATTTT	CASSLLSTVSGNTIYF
TRBJ2-1	14	TRBD1	TRBV15	many	TGTGCCACCAGCAGAGCGGGGACAGGGAATGAGCAGTTCTTC	CATSRAGTGNEQFF
TRBJ2-1	19	TRBD2	TRBV12-3/TRBV12-4	.	TGTGCCAGCAGTTTAAGTGCTCTAGCGGGAGGGCCCTCCTACAATGAGCAGTTCTTC	CASSLSALAGGPSYNEQFF
TRBJ1-1	15	.	TRBV5-1	.	TGCGCCAGCAGCTTGGCAGGAGGGGATACCACTGAAGCTTTCTTT	CASSLAGGDTTEAFF
TRBJ1-5	15	TRBD1	TRBV5-1	few	TGCGCCAGCAGCCGCGGGACAGGAGAGGATCAGCCCCAGCATTTT	CASSRGTGEDQPQHF
TRBJ1-6	15	.	TRBV20-1	few	TGCAGTGCTAGAGAAGGGCTCAACTCCCATTCACCCCTCCACTTT	CSAREGLNSHSPLHF
TRBJ2-5	15	.	TRBV7-9	many	TGTGCCAGCAGCCAGGACGGAAGGTACCAAGAGACCCAGTACTTC	CASSQDGRYQETQYF
TRBJ1-4	14	.	TRBV14	.	TGTGCCAGCAGCCAATGGGGGGGACGTGAAAAACTGTTTTTT	CASSQWGGREKLFF
TRBJ2-5	18	TRBD2	TRBV20-1	few	TGCAGTGCTTCACGACTAGCGGGAGGGCCTCCCAATTGGGAGACCCAGTACTTC	CSASRLAGGPPNWETQYF
TRBJ2-2	14	.	TRBV4-3	.	TGCGCCAGCAGCCAAGCGTTCACCACCAGGGAGCTGTTTTTT	CASSQAFTTRELFF
TRBJ2-2	16	TRBD2	TRBV24-1	.	TGTGCCACCAGTCTAGCGGGAGGATCGGACACCGGGGAGCTGTTTTTT	CATSLAGGSDTGELFF
TRBJ1-1	14	.	TRBV11-2	few	TGTGCCAGCAGCTTAGCCCCAGGGGCCACTGAAGCTTTCTTT	CASSLAPGATEAFF
TRBJ1-1	14	.	TRBV19	.	TGTGCCAGTAGTAAAGGAGTTTGGGGGGTTGAAGCTTTCTTT	CASSKGVWGVEAFF
TRBJ2-2	14	.	TRBV5-1	many	TGCGCCAGCAGCTTGGAGGGAACGACCGGGGAGCTGTTTTTT	CASSLEGTTGELFF
TRBJ2-7	15	TRBD2	TRBV9	few	TGTGCCAGCAGCCAAACTAGCGGGAGGGCCTACGAGCAGTACTTC	CASSQTSGRAYEQYF
TRBJ2-5	14	TRBD1	TRBV27	many	TGTGCCAGCAGTATCCGGACAGGGCAAGAGACCCAGTACTTC	CASSIRTGQETQYF
TRBJ1-4	15	.	TRBV11-2	many	TGTGCCAGCAGCTACCAAAGCGCCGACAATGAAAAACTGTTTTTT	CASSYQSADNEKLFF
TRBJ2-5	17	TRBD1	TRBV2	many	TGTGCCAGCAGTGAAGCTTTTGGGACAGGCCTCGGGGAGACCCAGTACTTC	CASSEAFGTGLGETQYF